The text below deals with one T cell receptor beta chain. The source of the sample is a study of blood T cell repertoires in COVID-19. Study-level background: The analysed material was cDNA or gDNA that came from T cells, B-cell-depleted T cells, or PBMCs.

Germline lookup yields CDR1 MDHEN and CDR2 SYDVKM. The CDR3 consists of 16 residues. The J segment lost 0 bases and the V segment lost 6 bases, leaving 7 bases of the junction unmatched. Original analysis: From reference gene primer amplification, estimates of nucleated cell counts were derived. Clones were read by immunoSEQ multiplex PCR, and TCRdb kept only the in-frame ones, dropping some. The V and J calls and clone size come from that table; D and trimming were worked out from the DNA. Of approximately 270,000 clones listed, roughly 89% were seen once; the top ten hold under 0.95%. The clonotype was recovered from a young man with acute or convalescent COVID-19. The V gene is TRBV28, the J gene TRBJ2-3, with 9 bases matching TRBD1. Sequenced: peripheral blood. The CDR3 region has the DNA TGTGCCAGCAGACCCGGGACAGGGTATAGCACAGATACGCAGTATTTT. Residues: CASRPGTGYSTDTQYF.